A selection of T cell receptor beta chains follows, all from one sample in a study of blood T cell repertoires in COVID-19. The data were produced by immunoSEQ multiplex PCR, yet TCRdb's version contains in-frame clones alone and is incomplete. The repertoire consists of about 97,000 clones, with 70% to 85% occurring once and the leading ten covering roughly a tenth. Sequences were obtained from peripheral blood. These receptors all come from a man aged 70-80 years with acute or convalescent COVID-19. The CDR3 runs from the conserved cysteine through the conserved F or W. Each record gives: D gene, clone size, V gene, J gene, CDR3 DNA, CDR3 protein. A D gene is named only where the DNA matches it firmly. Not all rows give a size; the values are once, few, many and, for expanded clones, a class.

TRBD2,NA,TRBV13,TRBJ2-1,TGTGCCAGCAGCTCATGGACTAGCGGGGGGACACGGCACAATGAGCAGTTCTTC,CASSSWTSGGTRHNEQFF
TRBD1,NA,TRBV6-5,TRBJ1-5,TGTGCCAGCAGTCCGGGACAGGCCTTCAATCAGCCCCAGCATTTT,CASSPGQAFNQPQHF
NA,NA,TRBV5-4,TRBJ2-7,TGTGCCAGCAGCGCCGGGCGACAGAGTACGGTGTACGAGCAGTACTTC,CASSAGRQSTVYEQYF
TRBD1,NA,TRBV5-6,TRBJ2-2,TGTGCCAGCAACACAGGGGTTTGGTCCGGGGAGCTGTTTTTT,CASNTGVWSGELFF
TRBD1,NA,TRBV5-6,TRBJ1-2,TGTGCCAGCAGCACGAGGGGGCGTCAGTATGGCTACACCTTC,CASSTRGRQYGYTF
TRBD2,NA,TRBV30,TRBJ2-7,TGTGCCTGGAGTAGCGGACTAGCGGGATCTACGAAGCAGTACTTC,CAWSSGLAGSTKQYF
NA,NA,TRBV5-5,TRBJ1-5,TGTGCCAGCAGCTTGATCTGGGGGCCTCAGCCCCAGCATTTT,CASSLIWGPQPQHF
NA,NA,TRBV3-1/TRBV3-2,TRBJ2-3,TGTGCCAGCAGCCAAGACGCGGGGGCCTTAGATACGCAGTATTTT,CASSQDAGALDTQYF
NA,NA,TRBV11-1,TRBJ2-1,TGTGCCAGCACCATAACAGGGGGGGCTTACAATGAGCAGTTCTTC,CASTITGGAYNEQFF
NA,NA,TRBV7-8,TRBJ1-1,TGTGCCAGCAGCTTAGATCTGTGGGGGCTGAACACTGAAGCTTTCTTT,CASSLDLWGLNTEAFF
NA,NA,TRBV3-1/TRBV3-2,TRBJ1-3,TGTGCCAGCAGCCAAGAGGCACGCTCTGGAAACACCATATATTTT,CASSQEARSGNTIYF
NA,NA,TRBV21-1,TRBJ2-7,TGTGCCAGCTTACGACAGGGTAAGTATTACGAGCAGTACTTC,CASLRQGKYYEQYF
TRBD2,NA,TRBV3-1/TRBV3-2,TRBJ2-1,TGTGCCAGCAGCCAAGATCTAGGGACTAGCGGGCCAAATGAGCAGTTCTTC,CASSQDLGTSGPNEQFF
NA,NA,TRBV27,TRBJ1-5,TGTGCCAGCAGTCTTCAGGGGTTCCCAAATCAGCCCCAGCATTTT,CASSLQGFPNQPQHF
NA,NA,TRBV5-4,TRBJ2-5,TGTGCCAGCAGCACTGCGGGGGCGGAGACCCAGTACTTC,CASSTAGAETQYF
NA,NA,TRBV10-3,TRBJ1-3,TGTGCCATCAGGGAAACGACAGGATTTGGAAACACCATATATTTT,CAIRETTGFGNTIYF
TRBD2,NA,TRBV19,TRBJ2-7,TGTGCCAGTAGTAAGACTAGCGGGGGGTCCTACGAGCAGTACTTC,CASSKTSGGSYEQYF
NA,once,TRBV7-3,TRBJ1-1,TGTGCCAGCAGCTTATTTTCAGGCACTGAAGCTTTCTTT,CASSLFSGTEAFF
TRBD2,NA,TRBV19,TRBJ2-1,TGTGCCAGTAGTATCGGGACTAGCGGGAAGGATGAGCAGTTCTTC,CASSIGTSGKDEQFF
TRBD2,once,TRBV18,TRBJ2-5,TGTGCCAGCTCACCACCACGACTAGCGGGAGGAGAGACCCAGTACTTC,CASSPPRLAGGETQYF
TRBD1,NA,TRBV18,TRBJ1-2,TGTGCCAGCTCGTCTCCTCCGGGACAGGGTTCTAACTATGGCTACACCTTC,CASSSPPGQGSNYGYTF
NA,NA,TRBV9,TRBJ2-3,TGTGCCAGCAGCGCCTTGCCGGGACAAACCCACACAGATACGCAGTATTTT,CASSALPGQTHTDTQYF